The 13 T cell receptor beta chains given below trace back to one sample, sequenced in a study of blood T cell repertoires in COVID-19. Using immunoSEQ multiplex PCR, the repertoire was profiled, and TCRdb retains in-frame clones only, with some absent. This table holds more than 400,000 clones, around 85% found once. Sequences were obtained from peripheral blood. Receptors originate from a human donor in a cohort sampled during active COVID-19.

The genes are TRBV6-2 or TRBV6-3 and TRBJ2-1, with 10 bases that match TRBD2. The germline CDR1 and CDR2 sequences are MNHEY and SVGEGT. CDR3 length equals 13 residues. V lost 6 bases, J lost 14 bases, and 10 bases stayed unmatched. For the CDR3, the DNA is TGTGCCAGCAGACCTACTAGCGGGAACTTGAAGTTCTTC. It encodes CASRPTSGNLKFF.

The rearrangement uses TRBV7-3 and TRBJ2-7, with D possibly matching TRBD1 (5 bases). V lost 1 base to trimming and J lost 5 bases, with 6 bases between them. This CDR3 spans 12 amino acids. Germline V CDR1 and CDR2: SGHTA, FQGTGA. In DNA form, the CDR3 reads TGTGCCAGCAGCTTAAACAGGAACGAGCAGTACTTC. This sequence encodes CASSLNRNEQYF. The complete variable domain, with remaining parts taken from reference TRBV7-3 and TRBJ2-7, reads GAGVSQTPSNKVTEKGKYVELRCDPISGHTALYWYRQSLGQGPEFLIYFQGTGAADDSGLPNDRFFAVRPEGSVSTLKIQRTERGDSAVYLCASSLNRNEQYFGPGTRLTVT.

The CDR3 protein is CASSVNSGRATGELFF. The CDR3 region has the DNA TGTGCCAGCAGCGTAAACAGCGGGAGGGCCACCGGGGAGCTGTTTTTT. The chain is built from TRBV9 and TRBJ2-2; TRBD2 aligns across 10 bases. The V gene's germline CDR1 is SGDLS and CDR2 YYNGEE. V was pared by 1 base and J by 4 bases, with 4 bases of the junction left unmatched. The CDR3 is 16 residues long.

This chain uses TRBV5-6 with TRBJ1-2; tentative D call: TRBD1 (6 bases). The CDR3 contains 15 residues. V lost 1 base, J lost 5 bases, and 15 bases lay in between. The germline V gene has CDR1 SGHDT and CDR2 YYEEEE. The CDR3 region has the DNA TGTGCCAGCAGCTTGTACGTACAGGGCGGGTATGGCTACACCTTC. Translation gives CASSLYVQGGYGYTF. The full variable domain, completed using reference TRBV5-6 and TRBJ1-2, is DAGVTQSPTHLIKTRGQQVTLRCSPKSGHDTVSWYQQALGQGPQFIFQYYEEEERQRGNFPDRFSGHQFPNYSSELNVNALLLGDSALYLCASSLYVQGGYGYTFGSGTRLTVV.

V and J are TRBV28 and TRBJ1-3; D call uncertain. This CDR3 has 17 residues. Germline CDR1 MDHEN, CDR2 SYDVKM. Trimming cost V 2 bases and J 0 bases, with 14 bases left between them. CDR3 sequence reads: CASSLQITDTSGNTIYF. The CDR3 DNA is TGTGCCAGCAGTTTACAAATTACCGACACCTCTGGAAACACCATATATTTT.

The chain uses TRBV11-3 and TRBJ2-1; 9 bases are shared with TRBD2. Germline assignment: CDR1 SGHNT and CDR2 YENEEA. CDR3 length: 15 residues. Germline trimming cut 5 bases from V and 8 bases from J; bases unmatched to any gene: 10. The CDR3 sequence is CASSLGGRAGDEQFF. As DNA, the CDR3 is TGTGCCAGCAGCCTCGGCGGGAGGGCCGGGGATGAGCAGTTCTTC. The full variable domain, in which reference TRBV11-3 and TRBJ2-1 provide the parts outside the CDR3, is EAGVVQSPRYKIIEKKQPVAFWCNPISGHNTLYWYLQNLGQGPELLIRYENEEAVDDSQLPKDRFSAERLKGVDSTLKIQPAELGDSAVYLCASSLGGRAGDEQFFGPGTRLTVL.

This clone showed up just once. The chain carries TRBV6-6 and TRBJ2-6; D gene unclear. Trimming took 2 bases from V and 0 from J, leaving 8 bases between them. Looked up from germline, CDR1 is MNHNY and CDR2 is SVGAGI (reference sequence). The CDR3 is made up of 16 amino acids. CDR3 bases: TGTGCCAGCAGTTACCGCGCAAACTCTGGGGCCAACGTCCTGACTTTC. It is translated as CASSYRANSGANVLTF.

This clone has a single count. The rearrangement uses TRBV9 and TRBJ1-3; unclear D gene. The CDR3 length is 16 residues. V dropped 0 bases and J dropped 3 bases, with 13 bases sitting between them. The germline CDR1 and CDR2 sequences are SGDLS and YYNGEE. The CDR3 coding sequence is TGTGCCAGCAGCGTAGGGGCCGCGAACCATGGAAACACCATATATTTT. This encodes CASSVGAANHGNTIYF. Combining the CDR3 with reference TRBV9 and TRBJ1-3 gives the whole variable domain DSGVTQTPKHLITATGQRVTLRCSPRSGDLSVYWYQQSLDQGLQFLIQYYNGEERAKGNILERFSAQQFPDLHSELNLSSLELGDSALYFCASSVGAANHGNTIYFGEGSWLTVV.

V usage is TRBV7-2 and J usage is TRBJ2-5, with 7 bases aligning to TRBD2. Germline CDR1 SGHTA, CDR2 FQGNSA. The V segment lost 4 bases and the J segment 7 bases; nucleotides outside the gene matches: 9. This CDR3 has 14 amino acids. CDR3: CASSSSGAVRTQYF. CDR3 nucleotides: TGTGCCAGCAGCTCAAGCGGGGCGGTTCGGACCCAGTACTTC.

This sequence joins TRBV21-1 and TRBJ2-7; TRBD2 was called by the table and not checked on the DNA. TRBV21-1 is classified as a pseudogene. The CDR3 runs to 16 residues. The CDR3 here is CASTSWGAGLNHEQYF. The CDR3 bases are TGTGCCAGCACCTCCTGGGGAGCGGGTTTGAACCACGAGCAGTACTTC.

This clone was counted between two and nine times. Other DNA sequences in this sample translate to the same CDR3. The rearrangement joins TRBV25-1 to TRBJ2-1; 12 nucleotides align to TRBD2. Germline V gene data show CDR1 as MGHDK and CDR2 as SYGVNS. The CDR3 sequence is 17 residues long. The V and J ends lost 1 base and 4 bases, in that order; junction bases with no gene match: 5. The chain's CDR3 is CASSESSGTSGYNEQFF. CDR3 DNA: TGTGCCAGCAGTGAATCCTCCGGGACTAGCGGGTACAATGAGCAGTTCTTC.

The chain employs TRBV28 and TRBJ2-3; 7 bases are a match to TRBD1. This CDR3 is built from 12 residues. CDR1 is MDHEN and CDR2 is SYDVKM in the germline V gene. V gave up 6 bases and J gave up 9 bases; unmatched junction bases: 6. CDR3 coding DNA: TGTGCCAGCAGCCCTACAGGGGACACGCAGTATTTT. It yields the protein CASSPTGDTQYF.

This clone has just a few counts. This chain uses TRBV27 with TRBJ1-6; no clear D. The CDR3 loop spans 15 amino acids. The V and J ends lost 6 bases and 0 bases respectively, with 9 bases between them. Germline lookup yields CDR1 MNHEY and CDR2 SMNVEV (reference sequence). The CDR3 protein is CASREGSSYNSPLHF. The CDR3 DNA is TGTGCCAGCAGGGAAGGGAGCTCCTATAATTCACCCCTCCACTTT.